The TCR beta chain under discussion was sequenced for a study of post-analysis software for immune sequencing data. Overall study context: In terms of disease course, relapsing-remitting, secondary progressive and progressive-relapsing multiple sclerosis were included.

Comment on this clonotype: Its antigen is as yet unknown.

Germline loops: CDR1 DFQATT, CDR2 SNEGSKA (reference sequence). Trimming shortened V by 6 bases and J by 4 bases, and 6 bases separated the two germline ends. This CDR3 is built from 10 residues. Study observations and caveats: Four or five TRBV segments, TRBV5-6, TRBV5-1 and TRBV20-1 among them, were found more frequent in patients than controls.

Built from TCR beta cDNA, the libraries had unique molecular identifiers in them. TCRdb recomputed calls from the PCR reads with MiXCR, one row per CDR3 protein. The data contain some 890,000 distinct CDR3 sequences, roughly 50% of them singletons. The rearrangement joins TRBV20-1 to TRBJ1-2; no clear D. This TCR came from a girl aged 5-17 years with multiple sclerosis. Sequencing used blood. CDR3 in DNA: TGCAGTGCCACCTCCTATGGCTACACCTTC. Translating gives CSATSYGYTF.